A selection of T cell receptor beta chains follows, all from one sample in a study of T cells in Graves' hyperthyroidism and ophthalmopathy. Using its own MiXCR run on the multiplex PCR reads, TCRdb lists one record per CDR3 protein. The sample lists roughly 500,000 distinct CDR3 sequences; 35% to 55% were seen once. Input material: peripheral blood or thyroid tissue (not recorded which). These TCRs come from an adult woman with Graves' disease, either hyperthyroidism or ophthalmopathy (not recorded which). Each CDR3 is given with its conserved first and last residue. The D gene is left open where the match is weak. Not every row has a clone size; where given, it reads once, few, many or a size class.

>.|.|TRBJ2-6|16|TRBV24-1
TGTGCCACCAGTGGGGCCCACCGCTCTGGGGCCAACGTCCTGACTTTC
CATSGAHRSGANVLTF
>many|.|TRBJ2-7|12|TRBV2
TGTGCCAGCAGAAACCGGGGATACGAGCAGTACTTC
CASRNRGYEQYF
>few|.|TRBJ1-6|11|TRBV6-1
TGTGCCAGCAGGAGGGGGTCACCCCTCCACTTT
CASRRGSPLHF
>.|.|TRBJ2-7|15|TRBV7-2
TGTGCCAGCAGCTACGCTGGAAATGGTCAGTACGAGCAGTACTTC
CASSYAGNGQYEQYF
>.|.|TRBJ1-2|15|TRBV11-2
TGTGCCAGCAGCTTAGGTGTGTTTGTCGGAGGGGGCTACACCTTC
CASSLGVFVGGGYTF
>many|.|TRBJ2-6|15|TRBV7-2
TGTGCCAGCAGCCGTCGACTAGCTGGGGCCAACGTCCTGACTTTC
CASSRRLAGANVLTF
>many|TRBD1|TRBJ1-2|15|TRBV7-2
TGTGCCAGCAGCTCAACCCCCGGGACAGGGGATGGCTACACCTTC
CASSSTPGTGDGYTF
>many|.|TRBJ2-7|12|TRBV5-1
TGCGCCAGCAGCCCCCCCCAGAGCGAGCAGTACTTC
CASSPPQSEQYF
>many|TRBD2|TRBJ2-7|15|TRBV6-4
TGTGCCAGCAGTGGGACTAGCGGGAGCTCCTACGAGCAGTACTTC
CASSGTSGSSYEQYF
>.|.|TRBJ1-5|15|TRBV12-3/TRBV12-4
TGTGCCAGCAGTTACGCAGGGTTTAGCAATCAGCCCCAGCATTTT
CASSYAGFSNQPQHF
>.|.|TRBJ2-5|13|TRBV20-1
TGCAGCACCCTCTCGAAAGAGATGAAGACCCAGTACTTC
CSTLSKEMKTQYF
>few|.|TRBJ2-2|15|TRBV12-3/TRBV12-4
TGTGCCAGCAGTTTTTTTTCGAGCGGCGCCGGGGAGCTGTTTTTT
CASSFFSSGAGELFF
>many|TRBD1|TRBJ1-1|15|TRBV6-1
TGTGCCAGCAGTTCCAGGGGGCGCGGGGACACTGAAGCTTTCTTT
CASSSRGRGDTEAFF
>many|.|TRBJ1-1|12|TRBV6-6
TGTGCCACAGTAGGGGGGAACACTGAAGCTTTCTTT
CATVGGNTEAFF
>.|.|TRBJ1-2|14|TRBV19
TGTGCCAGTCAGAAGTCGGTCGGGGACTATGGCTACACCTTC
CASQKSVGDYGYTF
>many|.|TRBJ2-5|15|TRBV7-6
TGTGCCAGCAGCTTAGAGGCTAGGATACAAGAGACCCAGTACTTC
CASSLEARIQETQYF
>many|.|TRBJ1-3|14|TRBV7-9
TGTGCCAGTGTTCCCGGTCGACTTGGAAACACCATATATTTT
CASVPGRLGNTIYF
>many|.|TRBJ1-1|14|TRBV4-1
TGCGCCAGCAGCCCTCGGGGCCCTAACACTGAAGCTTTCTTT
CASSPRGPNTEAFF
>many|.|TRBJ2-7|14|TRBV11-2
TGTGCCAGCAGCCTCGGGCCTCGGCCGGGGGAGCAGTACTTC
CASSLGPRPGEQYF
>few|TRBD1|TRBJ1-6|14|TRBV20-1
TGCAGTGCTAGGGGACAGGGTGAATGGTCACCCCTCCACTTT
CSARGQGEWSPLHF